Listed here are 25 T cell receptor beta chains from one sample, sequenced in a study of cytomegalovirus exposure and HLA in healthy donors. PCR involved 60 Vbeta and 13 Jbeta primers. Clones were sequenced by immunoSEQ multiplex PCR, and TCRdb holds only the in-frame ones, with some missing. The sample lists about 110,000 clones, 70% to 80% occurring once. The sample comprised PBMCs. All receptors derive from a man under 40 in good health and CMV-seronegative.

This clone was detected only once. The chain is built from TRBV6-5 and TRBJ2-7, with a weak D call TRBD1 (6 bases). Per germline, CDR1 MNHEY and CDR2 SVGAGI. The length of the CDR3 is 14 residues. Trimming removed 4 bases at V and 5 bases at J, with 15 bases between. The chain's CDR3 is CASSFRRGPHEQYF. In DNA form, the CDR3 reads TGTGCCAGCAGTTTTCGCAGGGGACCCCACGAGCAGTACTTC.

The rearrangement links TRBV28 to TRBJ2-7; 8 bases map to TRBD2. Germline lookup yields CDR1 MDHEN and CDR2 SYDVKM. The CDR3 extends over 15 amino acids. V trimming: 5 bases; J trimming: 1 base; junction bases outside the gene matches: 7. The CDR3 region is CASSAPRGGSYEQYF. CDR3 DNA: TGTGCCAGCAGTGCCCCCCGGGGGGGATCCTACGAGCAGTACTTC. The entire variable domain, with the rest obtained from reference TRBV28 and TRBJ2-7, is as follows: DVKVTQSSRYLVKRTGEKVFLECVQDMDHENMFWYRQDPGLGLRLIYFSYDVKMKEKGDIPEGYSVSREKKERFSLILESASTNQTSMYLCASSAPRGGSYEQYFGPGTRLTVT.

J is TRBJ1-3 and V is TRBV7-6, with D hard to call. CDR1 and CDR2 (germline): SGHVS, FNYEAQ. The CDR3 consists of 16 residues. Trimming stripped 3 bases from V and 0 bases from J, with 12 bases between. The CDR3 loop is CASSLAAVRSGNTIYF. The CDR3 DNA is TGTGCCAGCAGCTTGGCCGCGGTGCGCTCTGGAAACACCATATATTTT.

This clone appeared a single time. The chain carries TRBV7-2 and TRBJ2-5; weak D call: TRBD2 (5 bases). The CDR3 consists of 13 residues. The V end was cut by 5 bases, the J end by 2 bases, with 9 bases between. The V gene's germline CDR1 is SGHTA and CDR2 FQGNSA. This CDR3 is CASSKDLQETQYF. The CDR3 nucleotides read TGTGCCAGCAGCAAGGACTTACAAGAGACCCAGTACTTC.

The chain carries TRBV27 and TRBJ2-2, with 8 nucleotides matching TRBD2. The ends lost 2 bases at V and 5 bases at J; junction bases unmatched: 7. There are 16 residues in the CDR3. From germline, CDR1 is MNHEY and CDR2 SMNVEV (reference sequence). The CDR3, as DNA: TGTGCCAGCAGTTTAGGCGCGGGAGGATTGACCGGGGAGCTGTTTTTT. Translating gives CASSLGAGGLTGELFF.

This clone has more than one count but fewer than ten. The chain links TRBV30 to TRBJ1-2; D uncertain. Trimming took 0 bases from V and 6 from J, leaving 11 bases between them. This CDR3 has 13 amino acids. Germline V gene data show CDR1 as GTSNPN and CDR2 as SVGIG (reference sequence). CDR3 in DNA: TGTGCCTGGAGTGTACTAAGCGGGAATGGCTACACCTTC. Translation gives CAWSVLSGNGYTF.

This clone was counted only a few times. The rearrangement links TRBV11-2 to TRBJ1-4, with D tentatively TRBD1 (5 bases). V lost 2 bases, J lost 6 bases, and 7 bases lay in between. The CDR3 length is 13 residues. The V gene's germline CDR1 is SGHAT and CDR2 FQNNGV. CDR3 region: CASSLRQYEKLFF. The CDR3 nucleotides read TGTGCCAGCAGCTTACGACAGTATGAAAAACTGTTTTTT.

The chain couples TRBV27 to TRBJ2-5; tentative D call: TRBD1 (5 bases). V lost 3 bases, J lost 7 bases, and 15 bases lay in between. CDR1 is MNHEY, CDR2 SMNVEV, per germline (reference sequence). The CDR3 contains 14 residues. CDR3 residues: CASSFLTLQGTQYF. The DNA of the CDR3 is TGTGCCAGCAGTTTTTTGACCCTCCAGGGGACCCAGTACTTC.

This clone showed up just a few times. V gene TRBV19 combines with J gene TRBJ2-7, with 11 bases fitting TRBD1. There are 14 residues in the CDR3. Germline CDR1 and CDR2: LNHDA and SQIVND (reference sequence). The CDR3 region has the DNA TGTGCGTCCGGGACAGGGGGGAACTCCTACGAGCAGTACTTC. This translates into CASGTGGNSYEQYF.

The chain couples TRBV15 to TRBJ1-5, with D tentatively TRBD1 (5 bases). Looked up from germline, CDR1 is LNHNV and CDR2 is YYDKDF (reference sequence). This CDR3 comprises 18 residues. Trimming left V 1 base short and J 0 bases short, with 16 bases between. The CDR3 bases are TGTGCCACCAGCAGAGGTGACAGACCATTCTATAGCAATCAGCCCCAGCATTTT. Translating gives CATSRGDRPFYSNQPQHF.

In its sample, this clone was seen a few times. V is TRBV28 and J is TRBJ1-5, with a tentative D call TRBD1 (5 bases). Per the germline V gene, CDR1 is MDHEN and CDR2 is SYDVKM. V was shortened by 7 bases and J by 6 bases, with 16 bases between the two germline ends. This CDR3 region has 14 residues. The CDR3 bases are TGTGCCAGCACCCCACCGGGGGTAGGTCAGCCCCAGCATTTT. As protein: CASTPPGVGQPQHF.

The chain recombines TRBV7-7 with TRBJ2-1; D remains ambiguous. The CDR3 totals 14 residues. CDR1 is SSHAT, CDR2 FNYEAQ, per germline (reference sequence). The V end was cut by 1 base, the J end by 6 bases, with 10 bases between. Here the CDR3 DNA reads TGTGCCAGCAGCTTAGATCCAGCGAGCAATGAGCAGTTCTTC. Its protein product is CASSLDPASNEQFF.

The chain joins TRBV14 to TRBJ2-7, with no clear D. This CDR3 has 12 amino acids. CDR1 and CDR2 (germline): SGHDN, FVKESK. The V end lost 3 bases, the J end lost 0 bases, and 3 bases lay between the germline ends. The DNA for the CDR3 is TGTGCCAGCAGCCAGAGCTCCTACGAGCAGTACTTC. Translating gives CASSQSSYEQYF.

V gene TRBV14 combines with J gene TRBJ1-2, with 8 bases identical to TRBD1. There are 14 residues in the CDR3. CDR1 and CDR2 (germline): SGHDN, FVKESK. Trimming at V came to 0 bases and at J to 8 bases, leaving 5 bases not matched to a gene. The CDR3 sequence: CASSQETGVIGYTF. The CDR3 region has the DNA TGTGCCAGCAGCCAAGAGACAGGGGTTATCGGCTACACCTTC.

The V call is TRBV30, the J call TRBJ2-7, with D uncertain. V was shortened by 2 bases and J by 2 bases, with 4 bases between the two germline ends. This CDR3 has 11 residues. CDR1 and CDR2 from the germline V gene are GTSNPN and SVGIG (reference sequence). The CDR3 DNA sequence: TGTGCCTGGAGTAGAGCCTACGAGCAGTACTTC. Translation: CAWSRAYEQYF.

This CDR3 reads CASSHPGQVETQYF. CDR3 coding DNA: TGTGCCAGTAGTCACCCGGGACAGGTGGAGACCCAGTACTTC. The chain uses TRBV19 and TRBJ2-5; 8 positions match TRBD1. CDR3 length: 14 amino acids. Germline values: CDR1 LNHDA, CDR2 SQIVND (reference sequence). J lost 5 bases, V lost 5 bases, and 7 bases had no gene match.

V and J are TRBV7-2 and TRBJ2-1, with D unclear. This CDR3 contains 15 residues. Germline loops: CDR1 SGHTA, CDR2 FQGNSA. Trimming pared 2 bases from V and 7 bases from J, leaving 15 bases between. CDR3 coding DNA: TGTGCCAGCAGCTTAATAGCCTCAAAGATTAATGAGCAGTTCTTC. It yields the protein CASSLIASKINEQFF.

This clone was seen a handful of times. J is TRBJ1-4 and V is TRBV19; 9 bases are a match to TRBD1. This CDR3 is 13 amino acids long. CDR1 and CDR2 from the germline V gene are LNHDA and SQIVND (reference sequence). V was clipped by 5 bases and J by 10 bases; unmatched bases: 5. This CDR3 is CASSFDRGRKLFF. The CDR3 coding sequence is TGTGCCAGTAGTTTCGACAGGGGGAGAAAACTGTTTTTT.

V is TRBV4-2 and J is TRBJ2-2, with 12 bases matching TRBD1. V shed 3 bases, J shed 6 bases, and the junction held 5 bases outside the gene matches. Germline CDR1 and CDR2: LGHNA and YNFKEQ. CDR3 size: 16 residues. CDR3 region: CASSHAGQGAAGELFF. The CDR3 DNA reads as TGTGCCAGCAGCCATGCGGGACAGGGGGCTGCCGGGGAGCTGTTTTTT.

This rearrangement joins TRBV5-4 to TRBJ1-3; D unresolved. Germline V CDR1 and CDR2: SGHNT, YYREEE (reference sequence). Trimming removed 0 bases at V and 1 base at J, with 8 bases between. There are 15 residues in the CDR3. CDR3: CASSLDTGSGNTIYF. CDR3 coding DNA: TGTGCCAGCAGCTTGGACACGGGGTCTGGAAACACCATATATTTT.

This chain joins TRBV5-1 and TRBJ2-1; 8 nucleotides align to TRBD1. This CDR3 contains 15 residues. Germline V gives CDR1 SGHRS, CDR2 YFSETQ. V was clipped by 4 bases and J by 4 bases; unmatched bases: 7. This chain's CDR3 is CASSPAGGAYNEQFF. CDR3 sequence (DNA): TGCGCCAGCAGCCCCGCAGGGGGCGCGTACAATGAGCAGTTCTTC.

The gene calls are TRBV11-2 and TRBJ2-7; a weak D match, TRBD1 (6 bases). Trimming shortened V by 3 bases and J by 4 bases, and 10 bases separated the two germline ends. From germline, CDR1 is SGHAT and CDR2 FQNNGV. The CDR3 sequence is 13 residues long. This CDR3 is CASSLTGFYEQYF. CDR3 in DNA: TGTGCCAGCAGCTTGACAGGTTTTTACGAGCAGTACTTC.

The gene calls are TRBV11-2 and TRBJ2-4; weak D call: TRBD1 (5 bases). Between the trimmed V and J ends, which lost 5 bases and 5 bases, there was a span of 16 bases. The CDR3 is 15 amino acids. Looked up from germline, CDR1 is SGHAT and CDR2 is FQNNGV. DNA for the CDR3: TGTGCCAGCAGCCGACGCTCGGACATCCAAAACATTCAGTACTTC. This codes for CASSRRSDIQNIQYF.

V and J are TRBV7-6 and TRBJ2-5; 7 bases map to TRBD1. Germline loops: CDR1 SGHVS, CDR2 FNYEAQ. J was trimmed by 5 bases and V by 5 bases; bases with no gene match: 8. The length of the CDR3 is 14 residues. CDR3 nucleotides: TGTGCCAGCAGCCCGACAGGGTTCGGGGAGACCCAGTACTTC. It translates to CASSPTGFGETQYF. Combining the CDR3 with reference TRBV7-6 and TRBJ2-5 gives the whole variable domain GAGVSQSPRYKVTKRGQDVALRCDPISGHVSLYWYRQALGQGPEFLTYFNYEAQQDKSGLPNDRFSAERPEGSISTLTIQRTEQRDSAMYRCASSPTGFGETQYFGPGTRLLVL.

In this sample, this clone turned up once. V is TRBV13 and J is TRBJ2-7, with 8 bases that match TRBD1. CDR1 is PRHDT and CDR2 is FYEKMQ in the germline V gene (reference sequence). The J segment lost 4 bases and the V segment lost 5 bases, leaving 7 bases of the junction unmatched. The CDR3 runs to 14 residues. CDR3 coding DNA: TGTGCCAGCAGCCCAGGGGGCGCCGGGTACGAGCAGTACTTC. Amino acid sequence: CASSPGGAGYEQYF. Combining the CDR3 with reference TRBV13 and TRBJ2-7 gives the whole variable domain AAGVIQSPRHLIKEKRETATLKCYPIPRHDTVYWYQQGPGQDPQFLISFYEKMQSDKGSIPDRFSAQQFSDYHSELNMSSLELGDSALYFCASSPGGAGYEQYFGPGTRLTVT.